This T cell receptor (beta chain) appears in the sequencing data of a study of cytomegalovirus exposure and HLA in healthy donors. In the study overall: The 110 or so validation repertoires were produced on the same platform as the approximately 670 repertoires of the first cohort. This was reported in a later analysis. General study results and limits: Cytomegalovirus association was listed for 164 TCR beta chains.

Worth noting for this clone: Its antigen is as yet unknown.

Sequencing used immunoSEQ multiplex PCR; TCRdb keeps in-frame clones, though not all of them. There are some 240,000 clones in the sample; approximately 86% occur only once, and around 1.2% lies in the top ten. The donors belonged to the approximately 130-subject validation cohort, separate from the roughly 720-subject first cohort. The sequenced sample consisted of PBMCs. This sequence was found in a woman aged 25-40 years in good health and CMV-seropositive.

CDR3 nucleotide sequence: TGCGCCAGCAGCTACCAGACAGGGACTCTAGAGACCCAGTACTTC. Translation gives CASSYQTGTLETQYF. The chain joins TRBV5-1 to TRBJ2-5; D might be TRBD1 (7 bases). Per the germline V gene, CDR1 is SGHRS and CDR2 is YFSETQ. Trimming pared 3 bases from V and 4 bases from J, leaving 16 bases between. The CDR3 extends over 15 amino acids.